Listed here are 15 T cell receptor beta chains from one sample, sequenced in a study of monozygotic twins with cystic fibrosis. Repertoires were generated with immunoSEQ multiplex PCR, while TCRdb's copy carries only in-frame clones and drops some. In the table there are 4,500 to 5,500 clones, 96% of which are singletons. Sequencing was done on a sample of blood. These receptors all come from a boy younger than 10 with cystic fibrosis.

This rearrangement joins TRBV2 to TRBJ1-5; a possible D gene is TRBD1 (6 bases). CDR1 SNHLY and CDR2 FYNNEI come from the germline V gene. V lost 4 bases and J 7 bases, leaving 14 bases between the germline ends. This CDR3 is built from 14 residues. The DNA of the CDR3 is TGTGCCAGCAGTGGTGACAGGTCGGTGCAGCCCCAGCATTTT. It yields the protein CASSGDRSVQPQHF. The full variable domain, completed using reference TRBV2 and TRBJ1-5, is EPEVTQTPSHQVTQMGQEVILRCVPISNHLYFYWYRQILGQKVEFLVSFYNNEISEKSEIFDDQFSVERPDGSNFTLKIRSTKLEDSAMYFCASSGDRSVQPQHFGDGTRLSIL.

This chain connects TRBV9 to TRBJ1-1; D not resolved. The CDR3 runs 13 residues. The germline gives CDR1 SGDLS, CDR2 YYNGEE. Trimming left V 0 bases short and J 1 base short, with 4 bases between. The CDR3 loop reads CASSVAENTEAFF. The CDR3 nucleotides read TGTGCCAGCAGCGTAGCAGAGAACACTGAAGCTTTCTTT.

The CDR3, as DNA: TGTGCCAGCAGCGCCTCCGGGACCGTCTACAATGAGCAGTTCTTC. This gives the protein CASSASGTVYNEQFF. The chain combines TRBV9 with TRBJ2-1, with D perhaps given as TRBD1 or TRBD2 (5 bases each). The V gene's germline CDR1 is SGDLS and CDR2 YYNGEE. V dropped 3 bases and J dropped 3 bases, with 13 bases sitting between them. The CDR3 is made up of 15 amino acids.

The chain combines TRBV5-4 with TRBJ2-7; 9 nucleotides align to TRBD1. This CDR3 has 18 amino acids. Germline V CDR1 and CDR2: SGHNT, YYREEE (reference sequence). After removal of 5 bases from V and 2 bases from J, the junction contained 17 bases not matched to a gene. DNA for the CDR3: TGTGCCAGCAGTTCCTACAGGGGGCAGGGGCAGTTAGCCTACGAGCAGTACTTC. Residues: CASSSYRGQGQLAYEQYF.

The chain joins TRBV7-9 to TRBJ1-5, with no clear D. V gave up 1 base and J gave up 8 bases, with 12 bases separating them. The CDR3 covers 14 residues. CDR1 and CDR2 (germline): SEHNR, FQNEAQ (reference sequence). This CDR3 reads CASSLVGAREPQHF. The DNA for the CDR3 is TGTGCCAGCAGCTTAGTTGGCGCCCGGGAGCCCCAGCATTTT.

This clone was recorded only once. The rearrangement uses TRBV11-2 and TRBJ2-1; D might be TRBD1 or TRBD2, each matching 5 bases. Per germline, CDR1 SGHAT and CDR2 FQNNGV. The CDR3 has 13 amino acids. The V and J ends lost 2 bases and 9 bases respectively, with 11 bases between them. Written as DNA, the CDR3 is TGTGCCAGCAGCTTATCCGGGGCTCGTGAGCAGTTCTTC. This translates into CASSLSGAREQFF.

The rearrangement joins TRBV2 to TRBJ1-4, with 9 bases lining up with TRBD1. CDR1 and CDR2 (germline): SNHLY, FYNNEI. With V trimmed by 4 bases and J by 8 bases, 5 bases remained unmatched. This CDR3 is 14 amino acids long. The CDR3 loop is CASSGTGVGEKLFF. CDR3 nucleotides: TGTGCCAGCAGTGGGACAGGGGTTGGGGAAAAACTGTTTTTT.

The rearrangement links TRBV2 to TRBJ2-1, with 15 positions matching TRBD2. The CDR3 sequence is 16 residues long. Germline trimming cut 8 bases from V and 2 bases from J; bases unmatched to any gene: 4. The germline gives CDR1 SNHLY, CDR2 FYNNEI. CDR3 coding DNA: TGTGCCAGCCGGGGACTAGCGGGGGGTCCCTACAATGAGCAGTTCTTC. Translated, it gives CASRGLAGGPYNEQFF.

The chain recombines TRBV6-6 with TRBJ1-4, with unresolved D. The CDR3 totals 15 residues. V lost 5 bases, J lost 5 bases, and 15 bases lay in between. Germline assignment: CDR1 MNHNY and CDR2 SVGAGI (reference sequence). The CDR3 protein is CASSLPELGNEKLFF. In nucleotides, the CDR3 is TGTGCCAGCAGTCTCCCCGAGCTCGGAAATGAAAAACTGTTTTTT.

This clone appeared a single time. The rearrangement links TRBV4-1 to TRBJ1-5; 8 bases map to TRBD1. Trimming took 0 bases from V and 2 from J; bases not matched to a gene: 18. The CDR3 is 21 amino acids. Germline loops: CDR1 MGHRA, CDR2 YSYEKL. The CDR3 loop is CASSQDWGRTGPLGGNQPQHF. CDR3 coding DNA: TGCGCCAGCAGCCAAGATTGGGGGCGGACAGGGCCTTTGGGAGGCAATCAGCCCCAGCATTTT.

The chain uses TRBV27 and TRBJ1-1; the match to TRBD1 covers 7 bases. CDR3 size: 13 residues. V dropped 1 base and J dropped 9; count of bases not matched to a gene: 5. The germline CDR1 and CDR2 sequences are MNHEY and SMNVEV (reference sequence). The CDR3 nucleotides read TGTGCCAGCAGTTTATTCGACAGGGAAAAAGCTTTCTTT. Its protein is CASSLFDREKAFF.

The chain joins TRBV5-6 to TRBJ2-2; no firm D call. The CDR3 length is 14 residues. Trimming cost V 2 bases and J 3 bases, with 8 bases left between them. CDR1 is SGHDT, CDR2 YYEEEE, per germline. CDR3 residues: CASSLEGYTGELFF. In DNA, the CDR3 is TGTGCCAGCAGCTTAGAAGGGTACACCGGGGAGCTGTTTTTT.

The chain's CDR3 is CASSQTRQGANEKLFF. The CDR3 DNA reads TGCGCCAGCAGCCAAACTCGACAGGGGGCAAATGAAAAACTGTTTTTT. This chain joins TRBV4-1 and TRBJ1-4; 10 nucleotides match TRBD1. Germline CDR1 reads MGHRA; CDR2 reads YSYEKL. Trimming removed 2 bases from V and 5 bases from J; junction bases left unmatched: 5. This CDR3 comprises 16 residues.

The chain recombines TRBV5-4 with TRBJ2-5; TRBD1 might be the D (6 bases). V shed 4 bases and J shed 2 bases, with 9 bases lying between them. CDR1 is SGHNT, CDR2 YYREEE, per germline (reference sequence). The CDR3 covers 13 residues. Here the CDR3 reads CASSLQGQETQYF. The CDR3, as DNA: TGTGCCAGCAGCCTACAGGGACAAGAGACCCAGTACTTC.

The V and J genes are TRBV7-9 and TRBJ2-5, with D unresolved. V was trimmed by 0 bases and J by 5 bases, leaving 10 bases between them. This CDR3 is 14 amino acids long. In germline, CDR1 is SEHNR, CDR2 FQNEAQ (reference sequence). This chain's CDR3 is CASSLAGLEETQYF. For the CDR3, the DNA is TGTGCCAGCAGCTTAGCAGGTTTGGAGGAGACCCAGTACTTC. The full variable domain, its missing parts supplied by reference TRBV7-9 and TRBJ2-5, is DTGVSQNPRHKITKRGQNVTFRCDPISEHNRLYWYRQTLGQGPEFLTYFQNEAQLEKSRLLSDRFSAERPKGSFSTLEIQRTEQGDSAMYLCASSLAGLEETQYFGPGTRLLVL.